This T cell receptor (beta chain) was profiled in a study of blood T cells in healthy people across ages. It was with a sample-barcoded 5' primer and a J-beta primer mix that a second PCR of about 6 to 12 cycles was run. TCRdb itself ran the 5' RACE reads through MiXCR, one entry per CDR3 protein. The sample shows under 2 million distinct CDR3 sequences, approximately 32% of them seen only once. From germline, CDR1 is SEHNR and CDR2 FQNEAQ (reference sequence). This CDR3 has 16 residues. This clonotype was seen only once. The antigen is unknown. The junction differs from germline at one of its ends, possibly a read error. Study-level points and caveats: Higher naive T cell percentage went strongly together with higher TCR beta diversity.

The chain employs TRBV7-9 and TRBJ2-1; the D gene is possibly TRBD2 (5 bases). The source of this sequence is a woman aged 25 to 39 in good health. What was sequenced was blood. CDR3 bases: TGTGCCAGCAGCTTAGTGGGTGTAGCGAGGGCCGATGAGCGGTTCTTC. Translating gives CASSLVGVARADERFF.